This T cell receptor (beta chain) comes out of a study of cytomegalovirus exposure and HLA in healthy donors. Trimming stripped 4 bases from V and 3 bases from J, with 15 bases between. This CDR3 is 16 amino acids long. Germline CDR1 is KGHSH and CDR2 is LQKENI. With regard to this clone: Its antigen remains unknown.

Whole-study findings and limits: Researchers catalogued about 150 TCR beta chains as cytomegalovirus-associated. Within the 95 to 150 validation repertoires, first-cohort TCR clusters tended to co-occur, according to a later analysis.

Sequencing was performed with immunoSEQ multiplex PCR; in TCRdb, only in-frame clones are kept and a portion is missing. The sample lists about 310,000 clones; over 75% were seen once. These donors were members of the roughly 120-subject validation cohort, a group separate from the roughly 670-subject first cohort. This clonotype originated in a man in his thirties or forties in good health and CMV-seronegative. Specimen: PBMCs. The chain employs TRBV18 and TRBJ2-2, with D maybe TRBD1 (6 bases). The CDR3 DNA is TGTGCCAGCTCACTGCTTGCGGACAGCTACACCGGGGAGCTGTTTTTT. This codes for CASSLLADSYTGELFF. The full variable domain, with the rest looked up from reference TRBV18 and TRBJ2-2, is NAGVMQNPRHLVRRRGQEARLRCSPMKGHSHVYWYRQLPEEGLKFMVYLQKENIIDESGMPKERFSAEFPKEGPSILRIQQVVRGDSAAYFCASSLLADSYTGELFFGEGSRLTVL.